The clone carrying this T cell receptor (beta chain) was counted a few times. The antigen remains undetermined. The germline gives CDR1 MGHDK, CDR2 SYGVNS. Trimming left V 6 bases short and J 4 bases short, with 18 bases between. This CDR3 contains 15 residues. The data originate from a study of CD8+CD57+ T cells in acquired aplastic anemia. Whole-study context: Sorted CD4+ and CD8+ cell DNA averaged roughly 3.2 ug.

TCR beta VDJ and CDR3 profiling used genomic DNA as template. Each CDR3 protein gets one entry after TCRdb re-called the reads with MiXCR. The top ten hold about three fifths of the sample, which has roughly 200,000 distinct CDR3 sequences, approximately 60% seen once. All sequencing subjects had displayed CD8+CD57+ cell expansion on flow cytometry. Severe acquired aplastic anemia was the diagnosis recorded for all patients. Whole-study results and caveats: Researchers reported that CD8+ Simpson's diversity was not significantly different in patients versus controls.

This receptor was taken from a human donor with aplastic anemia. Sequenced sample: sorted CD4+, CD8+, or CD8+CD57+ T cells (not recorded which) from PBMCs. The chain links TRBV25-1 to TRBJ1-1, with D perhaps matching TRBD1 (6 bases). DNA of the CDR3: TGTGCCAGCAGGGGCAGGGGTTGGGGGATCACTGAAGCTTTCTTT. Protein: CASRGRGWGITEAFF. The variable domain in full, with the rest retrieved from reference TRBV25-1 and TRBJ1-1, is EADIYQTPRYLVIGTGKKITLECSQTMGHDKMYWYQQDPGMELHLIHYSYGVNSTEKGDLSSESTVSRIRTEHFPLTLESARPSHTSQYLCASRGRGWGITEAFFGQGTRLTVV.